This is a list of T cell receptor beta chains from one sample in a study of OX40 agonist ivuxolimab in advanced cancers. Sequencing was performed with immunoSEQ multiplex PCR; in TCRdb, only in-frame clones are kept and a portion is missing. The table has about 76,000 clones, around 90% seen once; the top ten hold less than 3%. This specimen was CD4+ or CD8+ T cells sorted from blood, taken in a trial of the OX40 agonist ivuxolimab. The receptors here all came from an adult with an advanced solid tumor such as melanoma, head and neck, liver or kidney cancer. Each CDR3 is given with its conserved first and last residue. The D gene is left open where the match is weak. The size field is filled for only some rows; it gives once, few, many or a size class.

D gene	J gene	V gene	clone size	CDR3 DNA	CDR3 protein
NA	TRBJ2-3	TRBV7-3	few	TGTGCCAGCAGCCCAGGAGGTAGTCTGGATACGCAGTATTTT	CASSPGGSLDTQYF
NA	TRBJ2-3	TRBV18	NA	TGTGCCAGCTCACCCAGTACAGATACGCAGTATTTT	CASSPSTDTQYF
NA	TRBJ2-2	TRBV18	few	TGTGCCAGCTCACCAAATCCCAAAGGGGAGCTGTTTTTT	CASSPNPKGELFF
NA	TRBJ1-1	TRBV29-1	NA	TGCAGCGCGACCCAGGGGAGGAACACTGAAGCTTTCTTT	CSATQGRNTEAFF
NA	TRBJ2-1	TRBV7-3	NA	TGTGCCAGCAGCTTAACCCCTACTGAAGTAGGGCAGTTCTTC	CASSLTPTEVGQFF
NA	TRBJ2-2	TRBV19	few	TGTGCCAGTAGCTCAACTAGAAACACCGGGGAGCTGTTTTTT	CASSSTRNTGELFF
NA	TRBJ2-5	TRBV10-1	NA	TGCGCCAGCAGTGATGGGGGGACAGCGGGAGAGACCCAGTACTTC	CASSDGGTAGETQYF
NA	TRBJ1-1	TRBV6-5	NA	TGTGCCAGCAGTTTCCGGACTTCGAACACTGAAGCTTTCTTT	CASSFRTSNTEAFF
TRBD1	TRBJ1-5	TRBV5-1	NA	TGCGCCAGCAGTCCGGGGACAGGGGCCTCCGGGCCCCAGCATTTT	CASSPGTGASGPQHF
NA	TRBJ1-2	TRBV11-2	NA	TGCGCCAGCAGCGGACACCAGCGGACAGCTTATGGCTACACCTTC	CASSGHQRTAYGYTF
NA	TRBJ1-6	TRBV7-2	few	TGTGCCAGCAGCTTAGGTAGTTCACCCCTCCACTTT	CASSLGSSPLHF
NA	TRBJ1-1	TRBV6-1	NA	TGTGCCAGCAGTGGATCGGGACGGATGAACACTGAAGCTTTCTTT	CASSGSGRMNTEAFF
NA	TRBJ2-3	TRBV10-1	once	TGCGCCAGCAGTGGGATGCGCACAGATACGCAGTATTTT	CASSGMRTDTQYF
TRBD2	TRBJ2-7	TRBV6-6	NA	TGTGCCAGCAGCTGGGGCGGGGGGAGATCCTACGAGCAGTACTTC	CASSWGGGRSYEQYF
NA	TRBJ2-7	TRBV20-1	NA	TGCAGTGCTGGAGGTCCCCTCGAGCAGTACTTC	CSAGGPLEQYF
NA	TRBJ2-1	TRBV7-9	NA	TGTGCCAGCAGCTTAATCGGCCAGGTGAGCAATGAGCAGTTCTTC	CASSLIGQVSNEQFF
NA	TRBJ1-2	TRBV27	NA	TGTGCCAGCAGTTTATCTGGACAGAACTATGGCTACACCTTC	CASSLSGQNYGYTF
NA	TRBJ2-7	TRBV18	NA	TGTGCCAGCTCACGGACGGTGAACTACGAGCAGTACTTC	CASSRTVNYEQYF
NA	TRBJ2-6	TRBV5-1	NA	TGCGCCAGCAGGACCGAACTGGCTGGGGCCAACGTCCTGACTTTC	CASRTELAGANVLTF
TRBD2	TRBJ2-1	TRBV5-1	once	TGCGCCAGCAGCTTAGCTAGCGGGTCCATCTACAATGAGCAGTTCTTC	CASSLASGSIYNEQFF
NA	TRBJ2-1	TRBV18	NA	TGTGCCAGCTCACCTCTCGCTAGCTCTGGAGAGCAGTTCTTC	CASSPLASSGEQFF
NA	TRBJ1-2	TRBV28	NA	TGTGCCAGCAGTATTGCCCAGGGGTATGGCTACACCTTC	CASSIAQGYGYTF
NA	TRBJ2-5	TRBV5-4	NA	TGTGCCAGCAGCTTGGCCCAACAGGGTCTCGAAACCCAGTACTTC	CASSLAQQGLETQYF
NA	TRBJ2-3	TRBV7-9	NA	TGTGCCAGCTCTCCGGGGTACACCACAGATACGCAGTATTTT	CASSPGYTTDTQYF
NA	TRBJ1-2	TRBV4-2	NA	TGTGCCAGCAGCCAAGACGGGCAGGTCTATGGCTACACCTTC	CASSQDGQVYGYTF
NA	TRBJ1-1	TRBV6-5	NA	TGTGCCAGCAGTTACTCCCAACGGGGTACTGGGATAACTTTCTTT	CASSYSQRGTGITFF
NA	TRBJ2-3	TRBV7-2	once	TGTGCCAGCAAACTGGGGGTTACAGATACGCAGTATTTT	CASKLGVTDTQYF
TRBD2	TRBJ2-5	TRBV10-3	NA	TGTGCCATCAGTGATACTCGGCTAGCGGAGGTGGAGACCCAGTACTTC	CAISDTRLAEVETQYF
TRBD1	TRBJ2-4	TRBV28	NA	TGTGCCAGCTCGGGACAGGGTCGTCGAAACATTCAGTACTTC	CASSGQGRRNIQYF
NA	TRBJ1-3	TRBV9	NA	TGTGCCAGCAGCCACCCTGGAAACACCATATATTTT	CASSHPGNTIYF